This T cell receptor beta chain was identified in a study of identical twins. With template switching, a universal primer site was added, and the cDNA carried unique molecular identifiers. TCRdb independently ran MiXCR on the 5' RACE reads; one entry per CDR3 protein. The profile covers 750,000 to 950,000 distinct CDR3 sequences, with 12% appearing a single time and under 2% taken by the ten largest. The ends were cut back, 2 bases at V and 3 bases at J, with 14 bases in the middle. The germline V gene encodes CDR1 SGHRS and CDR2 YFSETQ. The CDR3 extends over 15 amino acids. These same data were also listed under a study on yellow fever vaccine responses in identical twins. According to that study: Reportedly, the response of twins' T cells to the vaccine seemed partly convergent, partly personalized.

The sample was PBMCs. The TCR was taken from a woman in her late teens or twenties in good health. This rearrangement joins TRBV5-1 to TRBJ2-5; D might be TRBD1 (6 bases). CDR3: CASSLGQLTEETQYF. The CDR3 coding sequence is TGCGCCAGCAGCTTAGGACAGTTAACCGAAGAGACCCAGTACTTC.